This TCR beta chain appears in the sequencing data of a study of T cells in Graves' hyperthyroidism and ophthalmopathy. Diagnosis of hyperthyroidism was new in patients aged 18 to 65, and its duration was under 2 months. The study based diagnoses on clinical symptoms, serum thyroxine and TRAb, thyroid ultrasound and orbital computed tomography. Isolation of PBMCs was performed on 9.5 to 10 ml fresh peripheral blood. About this clonotype itself: Its target is unknown.

Findings and limits, study-wide: Blood also contained most expanded thyroid clonotypes above 0.001.

Amplification of TCR beta CDR3 regions used RNA as the template. TCR CDR3 regions were first amplified by RT-PCR with HTBI primers. TCRdb independently ran MiXCR on the multiplex PCR reads; one entry per CDR3 protein. The sample lists under 350,000 distinct CDR3 sequences; around 20% were seen once. Per germline, CDR1 MGHRA and CDR2 YSYEKL. This CDR3 comprises 17 residues. V lost 3 bases, J lost 4 bases, and 21 bases lay in between. The clonotype originates from a woman in her 50s with Graves' hyperthyroidism. The chain uses TRBV4-1 and TRBJ1-1; D uncertain. The specimen sequenced was blood. CDR3 in amino acids: CASSQPLPRGSGTEAFF. For the CDR3, the DNA is TGCGCCAGCAGCCAGCCCCTCCCCCGCGGGAGTGGCACTGAAGCTTTCTTT.